Listed below are T cell receptor beta chains from one sample, sequenced in a study of T-cell reconstitution after alpha-beta-depleted transplantation in children. TCRdb fed the PCR reads into MiXCR, producing one record per CDR3 protein. The table includes 500,000 or so distinct CDR3 sequences, 9.5% to 12% detected once. This sample comprised PBMCs, mostly from graft donor cells, obtained 180 days after TCRalphabeta/CD19-depleted stem cell transplant. The source is a female patient aged 2 to 10 who had a stem cell transplant for aplastic anemia, so the T cells may come from the graft donor. Each CDR3 is given with its conserved first and last residue. The D gene is left open where the match is weak. The size of a clone is reported for some rows only, either as once, few or many, or as a class for expanded clones.

V gene	CDR3 length	clone size	D gene	J gene	CDR3 DNA	CDR3 protein
TRBV2	11	few	.	TRBJ2-1	TGTGCCAGCAGTGAGGTATATGAGCAGTTCTTC	CASSEVYEQFF
TRBV11-1	18	.	.	TRBJ2-1	TGTGCCAGCAGCCAACCCGGTGGTAGAGCCTACTCCTACAATGAGCAGTTCTTC	CASSQPGGRAYSYNEQFF
TRBV9	11	.	.	TRBJ2-7	TGTGCCGGGGAGGTTACCTACGAGCAGTACTTC	CAGEVTYEQYF
TRBV6-2/TRBV6-3	12	.	TRBD2	TRBJ2-3	TGTGCCAGCAGTTACTCCGCGGGAGTGCGGTATTTT	CASSYSAGVRYF
TRBV3-1	16	few	TRBD2	TRBJ2-5	TGTGCCAGCAGCCAAGGATACGGGGGGGCGCGAGAGACCCAGTACTTC	CASSQGYGGARETQYF
TRBV28	13	few	TRBD2	TRBJ2-1	TGTGCCAGGACTAGCGGGCCCTACAATGAGCAGTTCTTC	CARTSGPYNEQFF
TRBV5-1	14	.	.	TRBJ2-2	TGCGCCAGCAGCTTGAACCCTGTCACCGGGGAGCTGTTTTTT	CASSLNPVTGELFF
TRBV6-2/TRBV6-3	12	.	.	TRBJ1-2	TGTGCCAGCAGTTACCTGGACGGGCCTTACACCTTC	CASSYLDGPYTF
TRBV20-1	13	few	.	TRBJ2-7	TGCAGTGCTAGAGGGACACGCTCCTACGAGCAGTACTTC	CSARGTRSYEQYF
TRBV15	19	.	.	TRBJ2-4	TGTGCCACCAGCAGAAAAAGGGGGGAGAGGAGTGTGGGGCAAAACATTCAGTACTTC	CATSRKRGERSVGQNIQYF
TRBV7-3	17	many	.	TRBJ2-2	TGTGCCAGCAGCTTAAGGGGAACCTTAGCGAACACCGGGGAGCTGTTTTTT	CASSLRGTLANTGELFF
TRBV20-1	16	.	TRBD2	TRBJ2-3	TGCAGTGCTAGAGATCATTCACTAGCGGGACAAGATACGCAGTATTTT	CSARDHSLAGQDTQYF
TRBV7-7	17	few	TRBD2	TRBJ2-1	TGTGCCAGCAGCCGCACCCCTGCGGGACTAGCCGACAATGAGCAGTTCTTC	CASSRTPAGLADNEQFF
TRBV9	14	few	.	TRBJ2-1	TGTGCCAGCAGCTCCCGGGTGGGTTGGGATGAGCAGTTCTTC	CASSSRVGWDEQFF
TRBV5-1	14	many	.	TRBJ2-2	TGCGCCAGCAGTAAGGGGACGAACACCGGGGAGCTGTTTTTT	CASSKGTNTGELFF
TRBV10-3	12	few	.	TRBJ2-7	TGTGCCATCAGCGGGGCTTCCTACGAGCAGTACTTC	CAISGASYEQYF
TRBV11-2	18	.	.	TRBJ2-1	TGTGCCAGCAGCTTTGTCTCGTCGGGGAATAACGTCTACAATGAGCAGTTCTTC	CASSFVSSGNNVYNEQFF
TRBV5-6	15	.	.	TRBJ1-1	TGTGCCAGCAGCCTCCGGGACGAAGGTGACACTGAAGCTTTCTTT	CASSLRDEGDTEAFF
TRBV5-1	16	.	TRBD2	TRBJ2-3	TGCGCCAGCAGCTTGGTTTTAGCGGGAGAGGCAGATACGCAGTATTTT	CASSLVLAGEADTQYF
TRBV6-5	17	.	.	TRBJ1-2	TGTGCCAGCAGTTACTGGTCGGGTGCCGGTCCCAGCTATGGCTACACCTTC	CASSYWSGAGPSYGYTF
TRBV2	15	few	TRBD2	TRBJ2-5	TGTGCCAGCAGGCCCCTAGCGGGGAGCCAAGAGACCCAGTACTTC	CASRPLAGSQETQYF
TRBV7-8	18	.	.	TRBJ2-6	TGTGCCAGCAGCCCAAGGGGGGGCAGAGGCTCTGGGGCCAACGTCCTGACTTTC	CASSPRGGRGSGANVLTF
TRBV20-1	12	.	.	TRBJ1-5	TGCAGTGCTAGCAGGAGCAATCAGCCCCAGCATTTT	CSASRSNQPQHF
TRBV18	13	few	.	TRBJ1-6	TGTGCCAGCTCACAGACGATTTGGACACCCCTCCACTTT	CASSQTIWTPLHF
TRBV4-1	18	few	.	TRBJ2-1	TGCGCCAGCAGCCAGAAACAGGGAGAGGGTAGCTCCTACAATGAGCAGTTCTTC	CASSQKQGEGSSYNEQFF
TRBV5-1	14	many	.	TRBJ1-2	TGCGCCAGCAGCGCCCAGGGGCTTAGCTATGGCTACACCTTC	CASSAQGLSYGYTF
TRBV7-9	15	.	.	TRBJ1-1	TGTGCCAGCAGCTTGATTTGGCAGATCAACACTGAAGCTTTCTTT	CASSLIWQINTEAFF
TRBV4-3	16	few	.	TRBJ2-5	TGCGCCAGCAGTTGGGGGGCTAGCGTACTCCAAGAGACCCAGTACTTC	CASSWGASVLQETQYF
TRBV5-1	14	many	.	TRBJ2-1	TGCGCCAGCAAAGGGAGTACAACCTACAATGAGCAGTTCTTC	CASKGSTTYNEQFF
TRBV7-2	15	few	.	TRBJ1-3	TGTGCCAGCAGCTTCAGCGGAATCCCTGGAAACACCATATATTTT	CASSFSGIPGNTIYF
TRBV30	14	.	TRBD1	TRBJ2-1	TGTGCCTGGATGACAGGGGCGGAATACAATGAGCAGTTCTTC	CAWMTGAEYNEQFF
TRBV6-1	14	.	.	TRBJ1-1	TGTGCCAGCAGTCCCAAATACGGACGGGTTGAAGCTTTCTTT	CASSPKYGRVEAFF
TRBV12-3/TRBV12-4	12	many	.	TRBJ1-1	TGTGCCAGCAGTTTAAGTTGGACTGAAGCTTTCTTT	CASSLSWTEAFF
TRBV7-3	11	many	.	TRBJ2-1	TGTGCCAGCAGTAACCAATATGAGCAGTTCTTC	CASSNQYEQFF
TRBV6-2/TRBV6-3	15	.	TRBD2	TRBJ2-1	TGTGCCAGCAGTTCTAGCGGGAACTCCTACAATGAGCAGTTCTTC	CASSSSGNSYNEQFF
TRBV29-1	12	.	.	TRBJ2-5	TGCAGCGCTAGACCGAACCAAGAGACCCAGTACTTC	CSARPNQETQYF
TRBV6-1	14	few	.	TRBJ1-2	TGTGCCAGCAGTGTCACAGCGGTCGGCTATGGCTACACCTTC	CASSVTAVGYGYTF